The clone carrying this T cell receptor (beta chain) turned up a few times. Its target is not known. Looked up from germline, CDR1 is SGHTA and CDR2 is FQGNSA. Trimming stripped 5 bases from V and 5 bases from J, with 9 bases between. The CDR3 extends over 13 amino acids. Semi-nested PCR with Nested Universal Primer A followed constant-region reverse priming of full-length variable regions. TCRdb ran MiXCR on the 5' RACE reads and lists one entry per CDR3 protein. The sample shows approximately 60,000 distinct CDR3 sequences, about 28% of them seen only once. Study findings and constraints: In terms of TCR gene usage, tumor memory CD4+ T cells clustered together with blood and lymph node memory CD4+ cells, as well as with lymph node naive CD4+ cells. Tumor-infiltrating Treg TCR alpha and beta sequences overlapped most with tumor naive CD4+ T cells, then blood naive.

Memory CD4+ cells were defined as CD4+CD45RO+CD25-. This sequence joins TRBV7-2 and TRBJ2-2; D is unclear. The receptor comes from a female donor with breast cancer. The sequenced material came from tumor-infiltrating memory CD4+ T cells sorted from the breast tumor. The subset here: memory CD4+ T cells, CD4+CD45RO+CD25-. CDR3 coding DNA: TGTGCCAGCAGCGTCGGGCGTACCGGGGAGCTGTTTTTT. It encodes CASSVGRTGELFF.